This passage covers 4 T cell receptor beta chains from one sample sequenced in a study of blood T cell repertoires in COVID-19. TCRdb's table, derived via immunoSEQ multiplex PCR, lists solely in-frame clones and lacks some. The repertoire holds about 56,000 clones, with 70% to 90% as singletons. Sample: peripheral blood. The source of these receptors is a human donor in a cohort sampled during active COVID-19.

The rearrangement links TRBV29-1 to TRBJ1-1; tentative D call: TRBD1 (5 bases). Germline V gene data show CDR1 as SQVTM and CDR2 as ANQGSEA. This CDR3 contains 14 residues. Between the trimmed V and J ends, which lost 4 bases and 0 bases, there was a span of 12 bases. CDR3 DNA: TGCAGCGTTGTAGGGGCTCGGATGAACACTGAAGCTTTCTTT. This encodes CSVVGARMNTEAFF.

The CDR3 DNA reads as TGTGCCAGCAGTGTCCCTGGGGAGCTGTTTTTT. The encoded protein is CASSVPGELFF. The chain couples TRBV2 to TRBJ2-2; no reliable D call. V lost 4 bases and J lost 8, with 5 bases in between. Germline V gene lookup returns CDR1 SNHLY and CDR2 FYNNEI. The CDR3 sequence is 11 residues long.

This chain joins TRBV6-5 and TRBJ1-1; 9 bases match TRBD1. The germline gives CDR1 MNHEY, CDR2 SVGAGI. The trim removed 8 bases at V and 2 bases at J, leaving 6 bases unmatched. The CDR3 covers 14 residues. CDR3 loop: CASPRDRVNTEAFF. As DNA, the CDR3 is TGTGCCAGCCCTCGGGACAGGGTAAACACTGAAGCTTTCTTT.

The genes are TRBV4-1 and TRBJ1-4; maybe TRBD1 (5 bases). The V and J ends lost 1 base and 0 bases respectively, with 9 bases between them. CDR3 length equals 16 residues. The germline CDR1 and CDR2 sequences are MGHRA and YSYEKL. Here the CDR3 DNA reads TGCGCCAGCAGCCAAGTGACAGTTGCAACTAATGAAAAACTGTTTTTT. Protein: CASSQVTVATNEKLFF.